The rows below give T cell receptor beta chains drawn from one sample of a study of T-cell reconstitution after alpha-beta-depleted transplantation in children. TCRdb passed the PCR reads through MiXCR, listing each CDR3 protein once. The table has 800,000 to 1,000,000 distinct CDR3 sequences, around 30% seen once. Sequencing used PBMCs, mostly from graft donor cells, obtained 360 days after TCRalphabeta/CD19-depleted stem cell transplant. Every receptor here comes from a boy in the first two years of life who had a stem cell transplant for SCID, so the T cells may come from the graft donor. CDR3s include the opening cysteine and the closing phenylalanine or tryptophan. D genes are given only for firm matches. A clone size is listed for some rows: how often the clone was seen (once, few, many), or a class if it is expanded.

size	J	D	V	DNA	CDR3
.	TRBJ2-4	.	TRBV5-1	TGCGCCAGCAGCTTGGGTTCGCAACACGATGGGGACATTCAGTACTTC	CASSLGSQHDGDIQYF
.	TRBJ2-5	.	TRBV6-2/TRBV6-3	TGTGCCAGCAGTTACTCGGCTGCGCCCTTAGAGACCCAGTACTTC	CASSYSAAPLETQYF
.	TRBJ2-7	.	TRBV20-1	TGCAGTGCTAATGGATTATTGGGGGAGCAGTACTTC	CSANGLLGEQYF
.	TRBJ1-4	.	TRBV28	TGTGCCAGCAGCCCTAAGGGGCAGCCGAGGAACAAGCTGTTTTTT	CASSPKGQPRNKLFF
once	TRBJ2-1	TRBD1	TRBV5-4	TGTGCCAGCAGTTGGGACAGAACGGGTCGTGATGAGCAGTTCTTC	CASSWDRTGRDEQFF
.	TRBJ1-5	.	TRBV12-3/TRBV12-4	TGTGCCAGCCGACGGGACAATCAGCCCCAGCATTTT	CASRRDNQPQHF
.	TRBJ2-3	TRBD2	TRBV18	TGTGCCAGCTCACCAGTTGGGGGGGACACAGATACGCAGTATTTT	CASSPVGGDTDTQYF
few	TRBJ2-5	.	TRBV14	TGTGCCAGCAGCCAAGATTTCGGGGAGATCCAAGAGACCCAGTACTTC	CASSQDFGEIQETQYF
.	TRBJ2-2	.	TRBV7-8	TGTGCCAGCAGCTTTTCCAGGCCTGACACCGGGGAGCTGTTTTTT	CASSFSRPDTGELFF
.	TRBJ1-2	.	TRBV28	TGTGCCAGCAGTCCCCCGAGATCCCCTGGCTACACCTTC	CASSPPRSPGYTF
.	TRBJ1-6	TRBD1	TRBV2	TGTGCCAGCAGTGAATCAGGGGGCAGGTCACCCCTCCACTTT	CASSESGGRSPLHF
.	TRBJ2-2	.	TRBV6-5	TGTGCCAGCAGGTTTTTGACCGGGGAGCTGTTTTTT	CASRFLTGELFF
few	TRBJ2-1	.	TRBV11-2	TGTGCCAGCAGCTTAGAAGGTACTGGAGACAATGAGCAGTTCTTC	CASSLEGTGDNEQFF
.	TRBJ2-3	.	TRBV10-3	TGTGCCATCAGTGCCTCGAGGGGGACTAGCACAGATACGCAGTATTTT	CAISASRGTSTDTQYF
.	TRBJ1-2	TRBD1	TRBV6-5	TGTGCCAGCAGTTACCTAACTGCAGGGGGAAGAGGCTACACCTTC	CASSYLTAGGRGYTF
few	TRBJ2-3	TRBD2	TRBV5-5	TGTGCCAGCAGCCGTGGTATAGCGGGGGGCCCGGATACGCAGTATTTT	CASSRGIAGGPDTQYF
.	TRBJ2-5	.	TRBV24-1	TGTGCCACCAGTGACCAAGGACAGATACTCCAAGAGACCCAGTACTTC	CATSDQGQILQETQYF
.	TRBJ1-1	.	TRBV6-5	TGTGCCAGCAGTTACCAGGGTGGGCACACTGAAGCTTTCTTT	CASSYQGGHTEAFF
few	TRBJ2-2	TRBD2	TRBV7-6	TGTGCCAGCAGCTTACCCTCCGTGGCTAGCGGGACCGGGGAGCTGTTTTTT	CASSLPSVASGTGELFF
.	TRBJ1-6	.	TRBV28	TGTGCCAGCAGTTTATTCTGGGGGACCGGCCCCTATAATTCACCCCTCCACTTT	CASSLFWGTGPYNSPLHF
.	TRBJ2-3	.	TRBV20-1	TGCAGTGTACCGCGTAGGCCCACAGATACGCAGTATTTT	CSVPRRPTDTQYF
many	TRBJ2-3	TRBD2	TRBV20-1	TGCAGTGCTAGGCTAGCGGGGGGCTATACGCAGTATTTT	CSARLAGGYTQYF
.	TRBJ1-1	.	TRBV4-3	TGCGCCAGCAGCCAAGAAGTGGGGTCCGAAGCTTTCTTT	CASSQEVGSEAFF
few	TRBJ2-1	TRBD1	TRBV28	TGTGCCACCGGGACAGGGAATGAGCAGTTCTTC	CATGTGNEQFF
.	TRBJ2-3	.	TRBV5-5	TGTGCCAGCAGCTTGGAGGCAGTAGATACGCAGTATTTT	CASSLEAVDTQYF
.	TRBJ2-1	TRBD2	TRBV7-6	TGTGCCAGCAGCTTAAAAACTAGCGTTGAGCAGTTCTTC	CASSLKTSVEQFF
.	TRBJ2-3	TRBD2	TRBV19	TGTGCCAGTAGTCCCGGACTAGCGGGGATGACAGATACGCAGTATTTT	CASSPGLAGMTDTQYF
few	TRBJ2-1	TRBD1	TRBV28	TGTGCCAGCAGTGCCGGGGACAGCTCCTACAATGAGCAGTTCTTC	CASSAGDSSYNEQFF
once	TRBJ2-7	.	TRBV12-3/TRBV12-4	TGTGCCAGCAGTCCACCTGACACGGACTACGAGCAGTACTTC	CASSPPDTDYEQYF
few	TRBJ2-7	.	TRBV12-3/TRBV12-4	TGTGCCAGCAGTCCCGGGGAGGCACCTTTCTACTACGAGCAGTACTTC	CASSPGEAPFYYEQYF
few	TRBJ2-1	TRBD1	TRBV7-9	TGTGCCAGCAGCTTAGAGGGACAGGGGGCAGGGAATGAGCAGTTCTTC	CASSLEGQGAGNEQFF
few	TRBJ2-5	.	TRBV6-1	TGTGCCAGCAGGCGCATAAATAACCGGGAGACCCAGTACTTC	CASRRINNRETQYF
many	TRBJ1-5	.	TRBV15	TGTGCCACCAGCAGAGAAGGTTTTTGGGAGGGGCTGAGCAATCAGCCCCAGCATTTT	CATSREGFWEGLSNQPQHF
.	TRBJ2-1	TRBD2	TRBV27	TGTGCCAGCAGAACGATATCGGGGGGCTCCTACAATGAGCAGTTCTTC	CASRTISGGSYNEQFF
few	TRBJ2-1	.	TRBV11-2	TGTGCCAGCAGCCCACAGCATAGCTCCTACAATGAGCAGTTCTTC	CASSPQHSSYNEQFF
few	TRBJ2-7	TRBD1	TRBV7-2	TGTGCCAGCAGCTTAGGAGGGGGCCCACCCTACGAGCAGTACTTC	CASSLGGGPPYEQYF
.	TRBJ2-1	TRBD1	TRBV29-1	TGCAGCGTTGAGGGGACAGGGGCCATCACGAAGTTCTTC	CSVEGTGAITKFF
many	TRBJ1-1	.	TRBV5-1	TGCGCCAGCAGCTTGGCCGGGAAGGGTGGGGCTGAAGCTTTCTTT	CASSLAGKGGAEAFF
many	TRBJ2-1	TRBD1	TRBV5-1	TGCGCCAGCAGCTCCCACGGGACAGGGGCCAATGAGCAGTTCTTC	CASSSHGTGANEQFF
.	TRBJ1-6	TRBD1	TRBV11-2	TGTGCCAGCAGCTCACCCCGGGACAGGAGCTCCTATAATTCACCCCTCCACTTT	CASSSPRDRSSYNSPLHF
many	TRBJ2-3	.	TRBV6-5	TGTGCCAGCAACCCGGGACGCAGCACAGATACGCAGTATTTT	CASNPGRSTDTQYF
few	TRBJ2-2	TRBD2	TRBV5-1	TGCGCCAGCCGGGGGGTCGGGAGCACCGGGGAGCTGTTTTTT	CASRGVGSTGELFF
.	TRBJ2-1	.	TRBV5-1	TGCGCCAGCAGCTTGGCCGGGGGTGAGGCAGGGCCCCACAATGAGCAGTTCTTC	CASSLAGGEAGPHNEQFF
few	TRBJ2-1	.	TRBV12-3/TRBV12-4	TGTGCCAGCAGTCCCGGGACGGATACCGTGCAGTTCTTC	CASSPGTDTVQFF
.	TRBJ2-5	TRBD2	TRBV20-1	TGCAGTGTGAATAGCGGGGGGGTAGAGACCCAGTACTTC	CSVNSGGVETQYF
.	TRBJ2-5	TRBD2	TRBV4-1	TGCGCCAGCAGCCTGGGACTAGCGGGGGGAGGAGTAGGAGAGACCCAGTACTTC	CASSLGLAGGGVGETQYF
few	TRBJ2-1	.	TRBV10-3	TGTGCCATCAGTGAGTCGATGGCGGGGGAGCAGTTCTTC	CAISESMAGEQFF
.	TRBJ2-3	TRBD1	TRBV20-1	TGCAGTGCTAGGGACAGGGGAAATGCAGATACGCAGTATTTT	CSARDRGNADTQYF
.	TRBJ2-7	TRBD1	TRBV12-3/TRBV12-4	TGTGCCAGCAGTTTAGGGGACAGCAACGAGCAGTACTTC	CASSLGDSNEQYF
.	TRBJ1-6	.	TRBV20-1	TGCAGTGCTAGTAGGGGGGTGGGGAATTCACCCCTCCACTTT	CSASRGVGNSPLHF
few	TRBJ2-1	TRBD1	TRBV7-8	TGTGCCAGCAGCGACCGGGACAGATTAATCTACAATGAGCAGTTCTTC	CASSDRDRLIYNEQFF
.	TRBJ2-1	TRBD2	TRBV27	TGTGCCAGCAGTTTGCCCCCTGGGGGGGAAGGGATATACAATGAGCAGTTCTTC	CASSLPPGGEGIYNEQFF
few	TRBJ1-1	.	TRBV12-3/TRBV12-4	TGTGCCAGCAGTCCCCACGGACGGCGGAACACTGAAGCTTTCTTT	CASSPHGRRNTEAFF
.	TRBJ1-1	.	TRBV29-1	TGCAGCGGTACTTCTGGGGTCGCTGAAGCTTTCTTT	CSGTSGVAEAFF
.	TRBJ2-7	TRBD2	TRBV7-8	TGTGCCAGCAGCCCCCAGCTAGCGGGGGCCTTAGCGGACGAGTACTTC	CASSPQLAGALADEYF
.	TRBJ2-5	.	TRBV29-1	TGCAGCGTTCGGGCTAGCCTCCAAGAGACCCAGTACTTC	CSVRASLQETQYF
.	TRBJ2-5	.	TRBV4-1	TGCGCCAGCAGCCAAGAGGAGACAAGGAGAACCCAGTACTTC	CASSQEETRRTQYF
.	TRBJ2-5	TRBD2	TRBV7-6	TGTGCCAGCAGCTCCCGACTAGCGGGGGTGGGAGAGACCCAGTACTTC	CASSSRLAGVGETQYF
.	TRBJ2-3	.	TRBV18	TGTGCCAGCTCGCCCAGGAAAGATACGCAGTATTTT	CASSPRKDTQYF